This T cell receptor beta chain was observed in a study of shared clonotypes between healthy human individuals. Whole-study findings and limits: Sampling included only blood; tissue repertoires likely differ. Represented diversity, genetic and exposure-history alike, was limited by few donors. Among donors, sharing of clonotypes was expected to be affected by sequencing depth. Large depth notwithstanding, sorted-subset sequencing proved incomplete by rarefaction.

This CDR3 region has 14 residues. Germline CDR1 and CDR2: SGHDT and YYEEEE. Trimming left V 0 bases short and J 6 bases short, with 12 bases between. About this clone itself: Antigen: not known.

The protocol was immunoSEQ multiplex PCR, while the TCRdb copy is restricted to in-frame clones and leaves out a portion. The repertoire holds about 750,000 clones, about 91% seen once, with approximately 25% in the top ten. Only CD45RO-negative cells positively selected for CCR7 counted as naive CD8 cells, so terminally differentiated effector memory CD45RA+ cells were excluded. The sequence derives from a man younger than 40 in good health. The chain uses TRBV5-6 and TRBJ1-1, with D unclear. Sequencing was done on a sample of naive CD8+ T cells sorted from blood. This chain's CDR3 is CASSLGQKSAEAFF. The CDR3 DNA sequence: TGTGCCAGCAGCTTGGGGCAGAAAAGCGCTGAAGCTTTCTTT. Looking up the rest from reference TRBV5-6 and TRBJ1-1 gives the full variable domain: DAGVTQSPTHLIKTRGQQVTLRCSPKSGHDTVSWYQQALGQGPQFIFQYYEEEERQRGNFPDRFSGHQFPNYSSELNVNALLLGDSALYLCASSLGQKSAEAFFGQGTRLTVV.